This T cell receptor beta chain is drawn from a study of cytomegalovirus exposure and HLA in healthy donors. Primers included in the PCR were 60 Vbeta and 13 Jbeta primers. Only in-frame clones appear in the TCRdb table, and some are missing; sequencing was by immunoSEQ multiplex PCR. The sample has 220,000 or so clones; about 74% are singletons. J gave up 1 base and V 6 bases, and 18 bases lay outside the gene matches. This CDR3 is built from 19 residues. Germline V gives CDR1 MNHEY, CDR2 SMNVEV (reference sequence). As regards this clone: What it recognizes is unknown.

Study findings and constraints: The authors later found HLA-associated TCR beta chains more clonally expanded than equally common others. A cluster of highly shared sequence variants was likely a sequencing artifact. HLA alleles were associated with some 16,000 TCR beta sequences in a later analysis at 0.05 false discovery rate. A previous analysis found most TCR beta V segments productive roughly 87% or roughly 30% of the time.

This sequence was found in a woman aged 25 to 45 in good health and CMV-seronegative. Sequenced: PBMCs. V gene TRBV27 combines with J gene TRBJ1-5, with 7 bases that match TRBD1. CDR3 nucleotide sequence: TGTGCCAGCAGCAAGACCCAACAGGGGTACCGCTTAAGCAATCAGCCCCAGCATTTT. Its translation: CASSKTQQGYRLSNQPQHF.